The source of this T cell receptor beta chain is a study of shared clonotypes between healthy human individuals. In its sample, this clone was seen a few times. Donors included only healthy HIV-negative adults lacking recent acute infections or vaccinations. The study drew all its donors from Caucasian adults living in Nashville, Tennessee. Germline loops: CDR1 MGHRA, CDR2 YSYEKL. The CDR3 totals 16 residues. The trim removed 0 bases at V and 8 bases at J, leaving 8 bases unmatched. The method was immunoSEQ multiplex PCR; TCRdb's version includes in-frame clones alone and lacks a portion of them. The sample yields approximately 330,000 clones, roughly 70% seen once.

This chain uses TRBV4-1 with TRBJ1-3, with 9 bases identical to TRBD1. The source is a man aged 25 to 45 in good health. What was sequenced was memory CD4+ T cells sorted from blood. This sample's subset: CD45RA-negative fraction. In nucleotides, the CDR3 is TGCGCCAGCAGCCAAGATGTCGGGACAGGGAGTTACACCATATATTTT. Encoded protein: CASSQDVGTGSYTIYF.